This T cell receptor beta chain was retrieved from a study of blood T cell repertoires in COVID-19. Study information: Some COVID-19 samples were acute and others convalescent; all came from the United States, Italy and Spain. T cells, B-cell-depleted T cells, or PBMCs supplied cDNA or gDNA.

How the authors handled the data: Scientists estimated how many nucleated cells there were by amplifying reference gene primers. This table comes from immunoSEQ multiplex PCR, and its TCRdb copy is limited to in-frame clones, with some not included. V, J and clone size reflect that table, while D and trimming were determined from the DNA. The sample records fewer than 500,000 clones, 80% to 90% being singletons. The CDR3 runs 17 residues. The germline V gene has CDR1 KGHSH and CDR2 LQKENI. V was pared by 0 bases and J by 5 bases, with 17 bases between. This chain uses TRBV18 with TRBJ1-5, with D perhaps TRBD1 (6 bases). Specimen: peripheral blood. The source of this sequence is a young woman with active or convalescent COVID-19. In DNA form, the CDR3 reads TGTGCCAGCTCACCACCTTTGAGCACAGGGTCAGATCAGCCCCAGCATTTT. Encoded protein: CASSPPLSTGSDQPQHF. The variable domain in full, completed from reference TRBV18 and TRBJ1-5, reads NAGVMQNPRHLVRRRGQEARLRCSPMKGHSHVYWYRQLPEEGLKFMVYLQKENIIDESGMPKERFSAEFPKEGPSILRIQQVVRGDSAAYFCASSPPLSTGSDQPQHFGDGTRLSIL.